A single sample is the source of the 9 T cell receptor beta chains below, sequenced in a study of cytomegalovirus exposure and HLA in healthy donors. Assay used: immunoSEQ multiplex PCR; TCRdb lists only in-frame clones, some missing. The sample lists around 99,000 clones, about 90% occurring once. The sequencing input was PBMCs. These receptors were collected from a woman aged 18 to 35 in good health and CMV-seronegative.

CDR3 residues: CASSGTGHIDTQYF. The CDR3, as DNA: TGTGCCAGCAGTGGTACGGGTCACATAGATACGCAGTATTTT. The V and J genes are TRBV6-1 and TRBJ2-3; D not certain. The CDR3 loop spans 14 amino acids. V shed 4 bases and J shed 5 bases, with 13 bases lying between them. Germline CDR1 MNHNS, CDR2 SASEGT.

The chain is built from TRBV7-3 and TRBJ2-3, with TRBD1 as a possible D gene (6 bases). Trimming took off 1 base at V and 2 bases at J, with 10 bases between the two ends. Germline CDR1 SGHTA, CDR2 FQGTGA. The CDR3 runs 15 residues. The CDR3 DNA reads TGTGCCAGCAGCTTAATAGGGACACCCACAGATACGCAGTATTTT. Its translation is CASSLIGTPTDTQYF.

The chain is built from TRBV5-1 and TRBJ2-7; 7 nucleotides align to TRBD2. This CDR3 comprises 15 residues. The J segment lost 6 bases and the V segment lost 1 base, leaving 10 bases of the junction unmatched. Germline loops: CDR1 SGHRS, CDR2 YFSETQ. CDR3 residues: CASSLMYGTNSEQYF. CDR3 DNA: TGCGCCAGCAGCTTGATGTACGGGACTAACAGCGAGCAGTACTTC.

This clone was detected only once. The chain links TRBV30 to TRBJ2-5; no clear D gene. Germline CDR1 is GTSNPN and CDR2 is SVGIG (reference sequence). V shed 7 bases and J shed 5 bases, with 11 bases lying between them. The CDR3 extends over 11 amino acids. CDR3 amino acids: CASNTRETQYF. The CDR3 DNA follows: TGTGCCTCTAACACGCGGGAGACCCAGTACTTC.

The chain has TRBV30 and TRBJ2-5; TRBD2 is a possible D gene (6 bases). The germline V gene has CDR1 GTSNPN and CDR2 SVGIG (reference sequence). CDR3 length equals 15 residues. The ends were cut back, 3 bases at V and 1 base at J, with 15 bases in the middle. The CDR3 spells CAWSPGSGLQETQYF. The CDR3 region has the DNA TGTGCCTGGAGCCCAGGGTCGGGACTCCAAGAGACCCAGTACTTC.

The chain employs TRBV2 and TRBJ2-7; TRBD1 matches 11 bases. The trim removed 4 bases at V and 5 bases at J, leaving 7 bases unmatched. The CDR3 extends over 15 amino acids. Germline lookup yields CDR1 SNHLY and CDR2 FYNNEI. CDR3 residues: CASSARTGGGNEQYF. In DNA form, the CDR3 reads TGTGCCAGCAGTGCACGGACAGGGGGCGGGAACGAGCAGTACTTC.

V gene TRBV7-6 combines with J gene TRBJ2-7; no firm D call. CDR1 SGHVS and CDR2 FNYEAQ come from the germline V gene. The V and J ends lost 5 bases and 5 bases respectively, with 10 bases between them. The CDR3 has 12 residues. The CDR3 loop reads CASSQYPNEQYF. DNA for the CDR3: TGTGCCAGCAGCCAGTACCCGAACGAGCAGTACTTC. The full variable domain, in which reference TRBV7-6 and TRBJ2-7 provide the parts outside the CDR3, is GAGVSQSPRYKVTKRGQDVALRCDPISGHVSLYWYRQALGQGPEFLTYFNYEAQQDKSGLPNDRFSAERPEGSISTLTIQRTEQRDSAMYRCASSQYPNEQYFGPGTRLTVT.

The J gene is TRBJ2-7, the V gene TRBV6-1; TRBD1 might be the D (5 bases). Trimming took 10 bases from V and 0 from J, leaving 13 bases between them. Germline V lookup: CDR1 MNHNS, CDR2 SASEGT. The CDR3 consists of 13 residues. The CDR3 spells CATKLDNSYEQYF. In DNA, the CDR3 is TGTGCCACGAAACTGGACAACTCCTACGAGCAGTACTTC.

The CDR3 sequence is CASSYHASGRGFGEQYF. CDR3 nucleotides: TGTGCCAGCAGCTATCATGCTAGCGGGAGGGGGTTCGGCGAGCAGTACTTC. The gene calls are TRBV7-2 and TRBJ2-7, with 12 bases aligning to TRBD2. J was trimmed by 6 bases and V by 4 bases; bases with no gene match: 13. CDR1 and CDR2 from the germline V gene are SGHTA and FQGNSA. The CDR3 is made up of 17 amino acids.